The present entry profiles one T cell receptor beta chain with its context. The junction differs from germline at one of its ends, possibly a read error. The germline V gene encodes CDR1 SSHAT and CDR2 FNYEAQ (reference sequence). This CDR3 contains 16 residues. The record originates from a study of shared T cell receptors in the human thymus. Some clones are missing from TCRdb's copy, which holds only in-frame ones; the method was immunoSEQ multiplex PCR. This sample has 500,000 to 550,000 clones, with around 78% found just once. These same records also appear under a second study, on human thymus T cells. As that study records: Related studies noted strongly shared thymic repertoires across unrelated people.

What was sequenced was thymocytes. V usage is TRBV7-7 and J usage is TRBJ2-5; D gene uncertain. The TCR sequence derives from a boy in the first two years of life with a congenital heart defect. The CDR3 bases are TGTGCTAGCAGCTTAGCTAGTACCGAGCCCCAAGAGACCCAGTACTTC. Its protein product is CASSLASTEPQETQYF.